These 20 T cell receptor beta chains came from one sample sequenced in a study of T cells in Graves' hyperthyroidism and ophthalmopathy. Regions amplified from RNA transcripts were the TCR beta CDR3 regions. HTBI primers were the set used in a first-round RT-PCR of the TCR CDR3. From the multiplex PCR reads, TCRdb called clonotypes with MiXCR, one entry per CDR3 protein. This table holds 660,000 or so distinct CDR3 sequences, 20% found once. Sequenced sample: blood. The receptor set was obtained from a man aged 25 to 40 with Graves' ophthalmopathy.

The V call is TRBV10-3, the J call TRBJ2-1, with TRBD1 identical over 8 bases. The germline V gene has CDR1 ENHRY and CDR2 SYGVKD. This CDR3 spans 17 amino acids. V was clipped by 2 bases and J by 5 bases; unmatched bases: 11. The CDR3 reads CAISESEDRERDNEQFF. CDR3 in DNA: TGTGCCATCAGTGAGAGTGAGGACAGGGAAAGAGACAATGAGCAGTTCTTC.

To note about this clonotype: Mismatch with germline at one junction end may stem from a read error. The V and J genes are TRBV5-1 and TRBJ1-1, with D possibly being TRBD1 (6 bases). Germline values: CDR1 SGHRS, CDR2 YFSETQ. This CDR3 has 15 residues. CDR3 sequence (DNA): TGCGCCAGCAGCCCGGTGGACAGCTTGAATACTGAAGCTTTCTTT. Encoded protein: CASSPVDSLNTEAFF.

This clonotype was seen more than once but under ten times. Here the CDR3 reads CASSQGLQLGNQPQHF. In DNA, the CDR3 is TGCGCCAGCAGCCAAGGTCTGCAGTTGGGGAATCAGCCCCAGCATTTT. The rearrangement joins TRBV4-1 to TRBJ1-5; D gene unclear. Trimming took 1 base from V and 4 from J, leaving 14 bases between them. The CDR3 loop spans 16 amino acids. CDR1 is MGHRA, CDR2 YSYEKL, per germline.

The chain is built from TRBV6-4 and TRBJ2-3; a weak D match, TRBD2 (6 bases). Trimming pared 3 bases from V and 2 bases from J, leaving 12 bases between. The CDR3 is 15 residues long. Per germline, CDR1 MRHNA and CDR2 SNTAGT. This chain's CDR3 is CASSEKLADTDTQYF. The CDR3 coding sequence is TGTGCCAGCAGTGAAAAACTAGCCGACACAGATACGCAGTATTTT.

This clonotype was seen only a few times. The chain links TRBV28 to TRBJ1-5; D remains unclear. Trimming stripped 2 bases from V and 6 bases from J, with 8 bases between. This CDR3 region has 13 residues. In germline, CDR1 is MDHEN, CDR2 SYDVKM. This chain's CDR3 is CASSLVESQPQHF. CDR3 in DNA: TGTGCCAGCAGTTTAGTGGAGAGTCAGCCCCAGCATTTT.

The chain has TRBV6-1 and TRBJ1-5, with 7 bases identical to TRBD1. The V gene's germline CDR1 is MNHNS and CDR2 SASEGT. The CDR3 spans 14 residues. With V trimmed by 6 bases and J by 2 bases, 4 bases remained unmatched. As DNA, the CDR3 is TGTGCCAGCAGGAGCAGGGGGGGCAATCAGCCCCAGCATTTT. Its translation is CASRSRGGNQPQHF.

The chain recombines TRBV20-1 with TRBJ2-7; TRBD1 matches 9 bases. J lost 7 bases, V lost 5 bases, and 9 bases had no gene match. The germline CDR1 and CDR2 sequences are DFQATT and SNEGSKA (reference sequence). The CDR3 totals 13 residues. The CDR3 DNA is TGCAGTGCTCCTCCGGGACAGGGTCGTGAGCAGTACTTC. Its translation is CSAPPGQGREQYF.

The CDR3 spells CASSEAPGRGRDTQYF. For the CDR3, the DNA is TGTGCCAGCAGTGAAGCGCCAGGGAGGGGTCGGGATACGCAGTATTTT. V usage is TRBV2 and J usage is TRBJ2-3; TRBD2 matches at 7 bases. Germline CDR1 and CDR2: SNHLY and FYNNEI. The V segment lost 0 bases and the J segment 6 bases; nucleotides outside the gene matches: 9. The CDR3 contains 16 residues.

Many counts were recorded for this clonotype. The chain carries TRBV11-2 and TRBJ2-1; D not certain. The V and J ends lost 0 bases and 4 bases respectively, with 4 bases between them. Germline V gene lookup returns CDR1 SGHAT and CDR2 FQNNGV. The CDR3 totals 13 residues. CDR3 in amino acids: CASSLDPYNEQFF. The DNA for the CDR3 is TGTGCCAGCAGCTTAGATCCGTACAATGAGCAGTTCTTC.

This clonotype showed up just a few times. The chain uses TRBV4-3 and TRBJ1-1, with D uncertain. In germline, CDR1 is LGHNA, CDR2 YSLEER. There are 13 residues in the CDR3. Trimming shortened V by 0 bases and J by 5 bases, and 7 bases separated the two germline ends. The CDR3 DNA follows: TGCGCCAGCAGCCAAGACAGTCGGACTGAAGCTTTCTTT. It encodes CASSQDSRTEAFF.

In this sample, this clonotype turned up a few times. Mismatch with germline at one junction end may stem from a read error. J is TRBJ2-7 and V is TRBV4-3, with a tentative D call TRBD1 (6 bases). Germline values: CDR1 LGHNA, CDR2 YSLEER. The CDR3 runs 14 residues. The CDR3 region is CASSQPGQSYEQCF. DNA for the CDR3: TGCGCCAGCAGCCAACCCGGACAGTCCTACGAGCAGTGCTTC.

This clonotype has only a few counts. The genes are TRBV7-8 and TRBJ1-4; D ambiguous. V dropped 1 base and J dropped 0 bases, with 18 bases sitting between them. Germline CDR1 and CDR2: SGHVS and FQNEAQ. The CDR3 has 19 residues. Written as DNA, the CDR3 is TGTGCCAGCAGCTTAGTCAGGTTTATATCCGATGCAACTAATGAAAAACTGTTTTTT. Its translation is CASSLVRFISDATNEKLFF.

The chain carries TRBV19 and TRBJ1-6; 7 nucleotides agree with TRBD1. This CDR3 has 15 residues. CDR1 is LNHDA and CDR2 is SQIVND in the germline V gene (reference sequence). Losses at the gene ends were 7 bases for V and 7 bases for J; bases not matched to a gene: 10. The CDR3: CASKTTGRGNSPLHF. CDR3 sequence (DNA): TGTGCCAGTAAAACGACGGGCAGGGGGAATTCACCCCTCCACTTT.

V and J are TRBV7-8 and TRBJ2-1; 7 bases line up with TRBD2. The J segment lost 0 bases and the V segment lost 5 bases, leaving 7 bases of the junction unmatched. The CDR3 sequence is 16 residues long. Per germline, CDR1 SGHVS and CDR2 FQNEAQ. The CDR3 is CASSARDYSSYNEQFF. CDR3 nucleotide sequence: TGTGCCAGCAGCGCCCGGGACTACAGCTCCTACAATGAGCAGTTCTTC.

This clonotype was observed a handful of times. This sequence joins TRBV7-8 and TRBJ2-1, with 7 nucleotides matching TRBD2. V gave up 5 bases and J gave up 0 bases; unmatched junction bases: 13. The CDR3 is 18 amino acids. CDR1 and CDR2 (germline): SGHVS, FQNEAQ. This CDR3 reads CASSHSGLLPSSYNEQFF. DNA for the CDR3: TGTGCCAGCAGCCATAGCGGGTTACTCCCTAGCTCCTACAATGAGCAGTTCTTC.

This clonotype was counted a few times. The V and J genes are TRBV14 and TRBJ2-1; D gene uncertain. Germline V gene lookup returns CDR1 SGHDN and CDR2 FVKESK. Deletions cut 5 bases from V and 9 bases from J, with 20 bases between. The CDR3 is made up of 15 amino acids. This CDR3 reads CASSKALDLTGEQFF. In DNA, the CDR3 is TGTGCCAGCAGCAAAGCCCTTGATCTGACGGGTGAGCAGTTCTTC.

This clonotype was observed at least ten times. The chain recombines TRBV28 with TRBJ2-1, with 7 bases lining up with TRBD2. The V gene end was trimmed by 3 bases and the J gene end by 8 bases; junction bases not matched to a gene: 13. CDR3 length: 16 residues. Germline V gene lookup returns CDR1 MDHEN and CDR2 SYDVKM. The CDR3: CASSLGSGPPRDEQFF. The CDR3 nucleotides are TGTGCCAGCAGTTTGGGTAGCGGGCCCCCGCGCGATGAGCAGTTCTTC.

Only a few counts were recorded for this clonotype. The chain carries TRBV5-1 and TRBJ1-1, with D unresolved. Deletions cut 1 base from V and 1 base from J, with 17 bases between. The CDR3 runs 17 residues. The germline CDR1 and CDR2 sequences are SGHRS and YFSETQ. CDR3 DNA: TGCGCCAGCAGCTTGTGGGTTAGACGGAGCAAGAACACTGAAGCTTTCTTT. This translates into CASSLWVRRSKNTEAFF. The full variable domain, in which reference TRBV5-1 and TRBJ1-1 provide the parts outside the CDR3, is KAGVTQTPRYLIKTRGQQVTLSCSPISGHRSVSWYQQTPGQGLQFLFEYFSETQRNKGNFPGRFSGRQFSNSRSEMNVSTLELGDSALYLCASSLWVRRSKNTEAFFGQGTRLTVV.

This clonotype came up many times. Written as DNA, the CDR3 is TGTGCCAGCAGTCCCATAGGCAGGGTCAATGAGCAGTTCTTC. This sequence encodes CASSPIGRVNEQFF. This chain joins TRBV28 and TRBJ2-1, with D possibly being TRBD1 (5 bases). This CDR3 contains 14 residues. Trimming stripped 5 bases from V and 6 bases from J, with 14 bases between. The germline V gene has CDR1 MDHEN and CDR2 SYDVKM.

This clonotype was counted many times. The genes are TRBV18 and TRBJ1-1; D might be TRBD1 (5 bases). Germline CDR1 and CDR2: KGHSH and LQKENI. This CDR3 contains 14 residues. V shed 3 bases and J shed 2 bases, with 10 bases lying between them. CDR3 bases: TGTGCCAGCTCACCGGACACCATTAACACTGAAGCTTTCTTT. Translation: CASSPDTINTEAFF.